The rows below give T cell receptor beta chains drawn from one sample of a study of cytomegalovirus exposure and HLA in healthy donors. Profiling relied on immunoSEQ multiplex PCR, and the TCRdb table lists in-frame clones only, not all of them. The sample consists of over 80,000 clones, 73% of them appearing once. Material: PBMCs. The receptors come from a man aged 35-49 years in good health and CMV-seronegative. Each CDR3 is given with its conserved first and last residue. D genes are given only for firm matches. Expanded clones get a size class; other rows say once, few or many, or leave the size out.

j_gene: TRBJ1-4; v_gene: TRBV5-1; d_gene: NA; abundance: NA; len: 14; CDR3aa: CASSLVEGREKLFF; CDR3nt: TGCGCCAGCAGCTTGGTGGAGGGCCGGGAAAAACTGTTTTTT
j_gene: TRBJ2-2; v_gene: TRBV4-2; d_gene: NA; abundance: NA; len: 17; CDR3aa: CASSQDSGTANTGELFF; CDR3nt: TGTGCCAGCAGCCAAGACTCTGGCACCGCGAACACCGGGGAGCTGTTTTTT
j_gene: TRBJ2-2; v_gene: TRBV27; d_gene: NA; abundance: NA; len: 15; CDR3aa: CASANRVKITGELFF; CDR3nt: TGTGCCAGCGCTAACAGGGTCAAGATCACCGGGGAGCTGTTTTTT
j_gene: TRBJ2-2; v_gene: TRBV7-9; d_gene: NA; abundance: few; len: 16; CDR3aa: CASSLEIGGNTGELFF; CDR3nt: TGTGCCAGCAGCTTAGAAATAGGGGGGAACACCGGGGAGCTGTTTTTT
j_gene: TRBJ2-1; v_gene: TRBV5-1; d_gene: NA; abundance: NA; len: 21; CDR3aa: CASSPHQRVETIKSSYNEQFF; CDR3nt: TGCGCCAGCAGCCCCCACCAGCGGGTCGAAACAATAAAAAGCTCCTACAATGAGCAGTTCTTC
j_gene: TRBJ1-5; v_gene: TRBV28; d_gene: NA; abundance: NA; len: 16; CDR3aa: CASSLIRVIGNQPQHF; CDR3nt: TGTGCCAGCAGTTTAATCCGAGTAATCGGCAATCAGCCCCAGCATTTT
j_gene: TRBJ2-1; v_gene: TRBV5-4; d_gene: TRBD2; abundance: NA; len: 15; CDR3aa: CASSPQRGIYNEQFF; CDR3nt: TGTGCCAGCAGCCCACAGCGGGGGATCTACAATGAGCAGTTCTTC
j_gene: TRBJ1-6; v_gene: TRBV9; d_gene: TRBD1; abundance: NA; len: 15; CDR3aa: CASSFRDSYNSPLHF; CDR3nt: TGTGCCAGCAGCTTCCGGGACAGCTATAATTCACCCCTCCACTTT
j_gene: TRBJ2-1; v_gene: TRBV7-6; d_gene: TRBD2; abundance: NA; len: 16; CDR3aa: CASSSGLGSSYNEQFF; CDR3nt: TGTGCCAGCAGCTCCGGACTAGGGAGCTCCTACAATGAGCAGTTCTTC
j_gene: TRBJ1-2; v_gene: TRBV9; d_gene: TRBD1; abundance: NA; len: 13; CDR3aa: CASSEDRGYGYTF; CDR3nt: TGTGCCAGCAGCGAGGACAGGGGATATGGCTACACCTTC
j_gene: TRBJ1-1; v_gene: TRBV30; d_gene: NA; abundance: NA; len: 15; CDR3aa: CAWSKYRAANAEAFF; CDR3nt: TGTGCCTGGAGTAAATACAGGGCCGCCAACGCTGAAGCTTTCTTT
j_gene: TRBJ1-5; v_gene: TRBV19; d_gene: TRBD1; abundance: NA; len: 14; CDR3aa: CASIRTGSNQPQHF; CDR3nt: TGTGCCAGTATCCGGACAGGTAGCAATCAGCCCCAGCATTTT
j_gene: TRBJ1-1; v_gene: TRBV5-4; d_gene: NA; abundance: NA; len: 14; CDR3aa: CASSFGGLNTEAFF; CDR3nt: TGTGCCAGCAGCTTCGGGGGATTGAACACTGAAGCTTTCTTT
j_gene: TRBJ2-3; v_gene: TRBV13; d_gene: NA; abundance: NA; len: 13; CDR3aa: CASAGRGLNTQYF; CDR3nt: TGTGCCAGTGCAGGGCGGGGGCTTAATACGCAGTATTTT
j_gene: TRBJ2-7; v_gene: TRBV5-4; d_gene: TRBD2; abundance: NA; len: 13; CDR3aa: CASSPGTRREQYF; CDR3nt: TGTGCCAGCAGCCCGGGGACTAGAAGGGAGCAGTACTTC
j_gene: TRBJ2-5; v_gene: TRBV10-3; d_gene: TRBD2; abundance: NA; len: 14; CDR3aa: CAINPSGGGETQYF; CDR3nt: TGTGCCATCAATCCTAGCGGGGGCGGGGAGACCCAGTACTTC
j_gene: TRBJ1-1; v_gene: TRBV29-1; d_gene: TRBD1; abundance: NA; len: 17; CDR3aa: CSVVPGTGNFLITEAFF; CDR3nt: TGCAGCGTGGTCCCCGGGACAGGGAATTTCCTAATCACTGAAGCTTTCTTT
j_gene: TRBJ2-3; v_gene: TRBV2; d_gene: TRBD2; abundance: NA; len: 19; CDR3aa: CASSETLAGGIASTDTQYF; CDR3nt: TGTGCCAGCAGTGAAACCCTAGCGGGGGGGATCGCTAGCACAGATACGCAGTATTTT
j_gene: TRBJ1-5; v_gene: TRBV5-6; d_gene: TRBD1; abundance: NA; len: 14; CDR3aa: CASSLGTGNQPQHF; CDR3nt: TGTGCCAGCAGCCTGGGGACAGGGAATCAGCCCCAGCATTTT
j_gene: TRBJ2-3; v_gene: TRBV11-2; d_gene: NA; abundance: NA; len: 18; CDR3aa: CASSPMAARSASTDTQYF; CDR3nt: TGTGCCAGCAGCCCTATGGCCGCGAGGAGTGCTAGCACAGATACGCAGTATTTT
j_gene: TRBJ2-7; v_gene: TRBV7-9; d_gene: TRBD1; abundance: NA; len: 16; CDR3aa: CASSSRRGTGIYEQYF; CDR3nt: TGTGCCAGCAGCTCCCGGCGGGGGACAGGGATATACGAGCAGTACTTC
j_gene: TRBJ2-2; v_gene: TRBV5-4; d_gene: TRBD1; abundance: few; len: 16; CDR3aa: CASSLGQGVSTGELFF; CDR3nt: TGTGCCAGCAGCCTGGGACAGGGGGTATCCACCGGGGAGCTGTTTTTT
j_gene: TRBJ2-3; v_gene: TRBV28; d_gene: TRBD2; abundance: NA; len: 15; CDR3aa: CASSFASGGRDTQYF; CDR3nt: TGTGCCAGCAGTTTTGCTAGCGGGGGACGAGATACGCAGTATTTT
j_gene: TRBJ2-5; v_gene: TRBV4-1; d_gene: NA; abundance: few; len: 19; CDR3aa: CASSQRGGGPAGRKETQYF; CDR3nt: TGCGCCAGCAGCCAAAGAGGTGGAGGACCCGCCGGTAGGAAGGAGACCCAGTACTTC
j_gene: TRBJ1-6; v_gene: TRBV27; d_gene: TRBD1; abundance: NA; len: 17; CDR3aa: CASSFTVLPGGNSPLHF; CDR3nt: TGTGCCAGCAGTTTCACTGTCCTGCCAGGGGGTAATTCACCCCTCCACTTT